This record looks at one T cell receptor beta chain sequence and its context. What it recognizes is unknown. Documented time point: recipient sample about 28 days before transplant, after cytoreduction. Recipient blood drawn about 28 days pretransplant and days 30, 100, 180 after. This entry is derived from a study of T cell clonotyping in hematopoietic cell transplantation. The study, taken as a whole, reports: Broader posttransplant TCR repertoire diversity was predicted by graft donor and pretransplant recipient Inverse Simpson Index values. Recipient TCR diversity dropped after transplant; expanded clonotypes rose from day 30 to 180.

The germline V gene has CDR1 MNHNY and CDR2 SVGAGI (reference sequence). The CDR3 has 12 amino acids. V dropped 4 bases and J dropped 5; count of bases not matched to a gene: 0. The data were produced by immunoSEQ multiplex PCR, yet TCRdb's version contains in-frame clones alone and is incomplete. The sample carries tens of thousands of clones, 86% recorded once. This sample comprised peripheral blood mononuclear cells, obtained before stem cell transplant. The source is a man in his 60s with biphenotypic leukemia. Some clones in this sample may be carry-over from other donors' samples. The chain links TRBV6-6 to TRBJ2-5, with 8 nucleotides matching TRBD2. The CDR3 reads CASSSGGETQYF. CDR3 DNA sequence: TGTGCCAGCAGTTCGGGGGGGGAGACCCAGTACTTC.